Listed here are 14 T cell receptor beta chains from one sample, sequenced in a study of blood T cell repertoires in COVID-19. Sequencing used immunoSEQ multiplex PCR; TCRdb keeps in-frame clones, though not all of them. The sample carries more than 300,000 clones, 70% to 90% recorded once. Sequenced material: peripheral blood. All receptors come from a woman in her 30s with COVID-19, enrolled during active disease.

The chain recombines TRBV30 with TRBJ2-3, with 10 bases that match TRBD2. CDR1 is GTSNPN, CDR2 SVGIG, per germline (reference sequence). This CDR3 spans 17 amino acids. The V segment lost 3 bases and the J segment 2 bases; nucleotides outside the gene matches: 11. CDR3: CAWSPKRLAGNTDTQYF. DNA of the CDR3: TGTGCCTGGAGCCCTAAAAGACTAGCGGGCAACACAGATACGCAGTATTTT.

This chain links TRBV5-6 with TRBJ2-7; D gene unclear. CDR3 size: 12 residues. Germline loops: CDR1 SGHDT, CDR2 YYEEEE. Trimming pared 3 bases from V and 4 bases from J, leaving 8 bases between. The CDR3 region has the DNA TGTGCCAGCAGCTCACCGGTGTACGAGCAGTACTTC. Amino acid sequence: CASSSPVYEQYF. The complete variable domain, with remaining parts taken from reference TRBV5-6 and TRBJ2-7, reads DAGVTQSPTHLIKTRGQQVTLRCSPKSGHDTVSWYQQALGQGPQFIFQYYEEEERQRGNFPDRFSGHQFPNYSSELNVNALLLGDSALYLCASSSPVYEQYFGPGTRLTVT.

The chain couples TRBV11-2 to TRBJ2-1; 13 nucleotides align to TRBD2. Trimming cost V 5 bases and J 9 bases; bases outside gene matches: 7. The CDR3 has 15 residues. CDR1 is SGHAT, CDR2 FQNNGV, per germline. The CDR3 sequence is CASSRRTSGSGEQFF. CDR3 nucleotide sequence: TGTGCCAGCAGCCGGCGGACTAGCGGGAGTGGTGAGCAGTTCTTC.

The rearrangement joins TRBV5-1 to TRBJ2-2; TRBD1 aligns across 9 bases. The V gene end was trimmed by 2 bases and the J gene end by 5 bases; junction bases not matched to a gene: 4. CDR3 length: 15 amino acids. The germline V gene has CDR1 SGHRS and CDR2 YFSETQ. The CDR3 sequence: CASSLGTGSTGELFF. The CDR3 DNA follows: TGCGCCAGCAGCTTAGGGACAGGGAGTACCGGGGAGCTGTTTTTT.

The rearrangement links TRBV27 to TRBJ2-4; D is possibly TRBD1 (6 bases). This CDR3 contains 16 residues. Between the trimmed V and J ends, which lost 4 bases and 0 bases, there was a span of 13 bases. Germline loops: CDR1 MNHEY, CDR2 SMNVEV (reference sequence). DNA for the CDR3: TGTGCCAGCAGTTCCCCAGGGGATTTAGCCAAAAACATTCAGTACTTC. Translating gives CASSSPGDLAKNIQYF.

This clone was counted a single time. J is TRBJ2-5 and V is TRBV2; D not certain. Germline CDR1 and CDR2: SNHLY and FYNNEI. The V end lost 0 bases, the J end lost 1 base, and 9 bases lay between the germline ends. This CDR3 contains 15 residues. The DNA of the CDR3 is TGTGCCAGCAGTGAAGCCGACTCCTTCCAAGAGACCCAGTACTTC. It codes for CASSEADSFQETQYF.

As regards this clone: Other nucleotide sequences in the sample specify the same CDR3. This chain links TRBV4-1 with TRBJ2-7, with 10 bases lining up with TRBD1. Germline lookup yields CDR1 MGHRA and CDR2 YSYEKL. This CDR3 is 14 amino acids long. V lost 4 bases, J lost 1 base, and 1 base stayed unmatched. Here the CDR3 DNA reads TGCGCCAGCAGCCGGGACAGGGGTTCCTACGAGCAGTACTTC. It specifies CASSRDRGSYEQYF.

For the CDR3, the DNA is TGCGCCAGCAGCTTGGGTAGCGGGAGCGGCGGTGAGCAGTTCTTC. Translated: CASSLGSGSGGEQFF. V usage is TRBV5-1 and J usage is TRBJ2-1; 9 nucleotides match TRBD2. The CDR3 has 15 residues. The germline V gene has CDR1 SGHRS and CDR2 YFSETQ. V lost 0 bases, J lost 9 bases, and 7 bases stayed unmatched.

This clone showed up just a few times. The chain is built from TRBV10-1 and TRBJ1-2; D is uncertain. Germline V gene sequence: CDR1 WNHNN, CDR2 SYGVQD (reference sequence). V lost 7 bases, J lost 2 bases, and 8 bases lay in between. The CDR3 loop spans 12 amino acids. CDR3 residues: CASTRRNYGYTF. DNA of the CDR3: TGCGCCAGCACCCGGAGGAACTATGGCTACACCTTC.

V gene TRBV28 combines with J gene TRBJ1-1; D remains ambiguous. V shed 5 bases and J shed 0 bases, with 10 bases lying between them. CDR3 length: 14 residues. CDR1 is MDHEN and CDR2 is SYDVKM in the germline V gene. In DNA form, the CDR3 reads TGTGCCAGCAGTCCTTATAGTCTGAACACTGAAGCTTTCTTT. This encodes CASSPYSLNTEAFF.

J is TRBJ2-7 and V is TRBV7-2; tentative D call: TRBD1 (6 bases). V lost 4 bases, J lost 6 bases, and 13 bases lay in between. CDR3 length equals 13 residues. The V gene's germline CDR1 is SGHTA and CDR2 FQGNSA. The CDR3 DNA follows: TGTGCCAGCAGCTCCATAGACAGGTCCGAGCAGTACTTC. Residues: CASSSIDRSEQYF. Combining the CDR3 with reference TRBV7-2 and TRBJ2-7 gives the whole variable domain GAGVSQSPSNKVTEKGKDVELRCDPISGHTALYWYRQSLGQGLEFLIYFQGNSAPDKSGLPSDRFSAERTGGSVSTLTIQRTQQEDSAVYLCASSSIDRSEQYFGPGTRLTVT.

The rearrangement joins TRBV25-1 to TRBJ2-7; possibly TRBD2 for D (6 bases). CDR1 is MGHDK and CDR2 is SYGVNS in the germline V gene. V was pared by 1 base and J by 2 bases, with 9 bases between. This CDR3 has 14 residues. CDR3 sequence reads: CASSESGAPYEQYF. Here the CDR3 DNA reads TGTGCCAGCAGTGAATCGGGAGCCCCCTACGAGCAGTACTTC.

V usage is TRBV6-5 and J usage is TRBJ1-1, with D possibly matching TRBD1 (6 bases). Looked up from germline, CDR1 is MNHEY and CDR2 is SVGAGI. CDR3 length: 15 residues. Trimming pared 2 bases from V and 1 base from J, leaving 11 bases between. The CDR3, as DNA: TGTGCCAGCAGTTACACATCCAGGGGGAACACTGAAGCTTTCTTT. It is translated as CASSYTSRGNTEAFF.

CDR3 in DNA: TGTGCCAGCAGTTACTCTACGGGACAGGACTACGAGCAGTACTTC. It is translated as CASSYSTGQDYEQYF. The rearrangement uses TRBV6-5 and TRBJ2-7, with TRBD1 matching 8 bases. In germline, CDR1 is MNHEY, CDR2 SVGAGI. The CDR3 consists of 15 residues. Losses at the gene ends were 0 bases for V and 3 bases for J; bases not matched to a gene: 4.